The 20 T cell receptor beta chains listed next were all sequenced from one sample in a study of control samples from healthy donors and cancer patients. Method: immunoSEQ multiplex PCR; TCRdb's copy keeps in-frame clones and lacks some. Here the sample spans 140,000 or so clones, about 89% being singletons. The sample was blood. The receptors originated from a man aged 25 to 40 in good health.

The chain links TRBV7-9 to TRBJ1-2; D is possibly TRBD1 (5 bases). The germline V gene has CDR1 SEHNR and CDR2 FQNEAQ (reference sequence). Trimming pared 4 bases from V and 6 bases from J, leaving 15 bases between. CDR3 size: 14 residues. The DNA of the CDR3 is TGTGCCAGCAGCTCCCCGGCGGCAGGGCATGGCTACACCTTC. Its translation: CASSSPAAGHGYTF.

The J gene is TRBJ1-2, the V gene TRBV7-9, with a possible D match to TRBD1 (6 bases). This CDR3 has 16 amino acids. Germline V CDR1 and CDR2: SEHNR, FQNEAQ (reference sequence). V lost 3 bases and J lost 0, with 14 bases in between. CDR3 sequence (DNA): TGTGCCAGCAGCTTGACCGGGGGCTTTTCTAACTATGGCTACACCTTC. Amino acid sequence: CASSLTGGFSNYGYTF.

In its sample, this clone was seen a few times. The chain combines TRBV18 with TRBJ2-1; possibly TRBD2 for D (7 bases). The V and J ends lost 4 bases and 6 bases respectively, with 10 bases between them. Per germline, CDR1 KGHSH and CDR2 LQKENI. This CDR3 comprises 13 residues. This CDR3 reads CASSRAGANEQFF. The DNA for the CDR3 is TGTGCCAGCTCACGGGCGGGGGCCAATGAGCAGTTCTTC.

Remarks on this clone: Other DNA sequences in this sample translate to the same CDR3. V usage is TRBV6-2 or TRBV6-3 and J usage is TRBJ1-5; 7 bases are a match to TRBD1. The CDR3 extends over 14 amino acids. The V and J ends lost 5 bases and 4 bases, in that order; junction bases with no gene match: 5. CDR1 is MNHEY and CDR2 is SVGEGT in the germline V gene. In DNA form, the CDR3 reads TGTGCCAGCAGTAGCGGGACAGAGAATCAGCCCCAGCATTTT. Protein: CASSSGTENQPQHF.

The rearrangement links TRBV7-9 to TRBJ2-1; TRBD2 aligns across 7 bases. The CDR3 runs 16 residues. Unmatched junction bases numbered 14, after V lost 5 bases and J lost 7 bases. Germline assignment: CDR1 SEHNR and CDR2 FQNEAQ (reference sequence). Written as DNA, the CDR3 is TGTGCCAGCAGCCCCCCGGGAGGAGCGGGTTTTAATGAGCAGTTCTTC. Amino acid sequence: CASSPPGGAGFNEQFF.

The rearrangement joins TRBV5-4 to TRBJ2-3, with TRBD2 as a possible D gene (5 bases). The CDR3 has 15 residues. The V end lost 4 bases, the J end lost 1 base, and 13 bases lay between the germline ends. From germline, CDR1 is SGHNT and CDR2 YYREEE (reference sequence). The CDR3 loop is CASSVLEGGTDTQYF. DNA for the CDR3: TGTGCCAGCAGCGTACTAGAGGGTGGCACAGATACGCAGTATTTT.

This CDR3 is CSVVNRGPGNTIYF. The CDR3 DNA sequence: TGCAGCGTCGTCAACAGGGGGCCTGGAAACACCATATATTTT. The gene calls are TRBV29-1 and TRBJ1-3; 9 bases line up with TRBD1. CDR3 length: 14 amino acids. Germline CDR1 SQVTM, CDR2 ANQGSEA. V lost 6 bases to trimming and J lost 2 bases; unmatched junction nucleotides: 5.

CDR3 coding DNA: TGCGCCAGCAGCCAAGAGGAGAGTCGGGGGGGAGGTGAGCAGTTCTTC. Amino acids: CASSQEESRGGGEQFF. The gene calls are TRBV4-1 and TRBJ2-1; TRBD2 agrees at 8 bases. With 0 bases clipped from V and 9 bases from J, the junction kept 10 bases outside the gene matches. The CDR3 covers 16 residues. Germline CDR1 is MGHRA and CDR2 is YSYEKL.

This clone occurred once. The V gene is TRBV5-4, the J gene TRBJ2-4; TRBD2 matches at 7 bases. The V gene end was trimmed by 2 bases and the J gene end by 13 bases; junction bases not matched to a gene: 9. The V gene's germline CDR1 is SGHNT and CDR2 YYREEE (reference sequence). This CDR3 has 13 residues. The CDR3 nucleotides read TGTGCCAGCAGCTTCTCCGGGACTAATTTCCAGTACTTC. It translates to CASSFSGTNFQYF.

The chain joins TRBV5-1 to TRBJ1-5, with D tentatively TRBD1 (6 bases). Deletions cut 3 bases from V and 5 bases from J, with 15 bases between. The CDR3 contains 15 residues. The germline gives CDR1 SGHRS, CDR2 YFSETQ. CDR3 bases: TGCGCCAGCAGCTATAGAGGGGGTATTGATCAGCCCCAGCATTTT. Translated: CASSYRGGIDQPQHF. The full variable domain, its missing parts supplied by reference TRBV5-1 and TRBJ1-5, is KAGVTQTPRYLIKTRGQQVTLSCSPISGHRSVSWYQQTPGQGLQFLFEYFSETQRNKGNFPGRFSGRQFSNSRSEMNVSTLELGDSALYLCASSYRGGIDQPQHFGDGTRLSIL.

The genes are TRBV5-1 and TRBJ2-2, with D unresolved. This CDR3 has 13 residues. Trimming took 0 bases from V and 6 from J, leaving 6 bases between them. In germline, CDR1 is SGHRS, CDR2 YFSETQ. DNA for the CDR3: TGCGCCAGCAGCTTGGTTGCGTCCGGGGAGCTGTTTTTT. Translated: CASSLVASGELFF.

The gene calls are TRBV29-1 and TRBJ1-6; 7 nucleotides line up with TRBD1. V was clipped by 6 bases and J by 7 bases; unmatched bases: 9. The length of the CDR3 is 14 residues. From germline, CDR1 is SQVTM and CDR2 ANQGSEA. CDR3 residues: CSVKEGADNSPLHF. DNA of the CDR3: TGCAGCGTAAAGGAGGGGGCGGACAATTCACCCCTCCACTTT.

The V gene is TRBV3-1 (or the pseudogene TRBV3-2), the J gene TRBJ2-3; 8 nucleotides line up with TRBD2. The ends lost 1 base at V and 4 bases at J; junction bases unmatched: 7. The CDR3 runs to 16 residues. Germline-derived CDR1 and CDR2 are LGHDT and YNNKEL (reference sequence). The CDR3 coding sequence is TGTGCCAGCAGCCAAGTGGCGGGAGGTTCGGCAGATACGCAGTATTTT. Its protein is CASSQVAGGSADTQYF.

The chain carries TRBV2 and TRBJ2-7; tentatively, D is TRBD1 or TRBD2 (5 bases each). Trimming removed 7 bases at V and 6 bases at J, with 19 bases between. This CDR3 comprises 14 residues. Germline V CDR1 and CDR2: SNHLY, FYNNEI. CDR3 DNA: TGTGCCAGCACCGGGGACGCTCCGTTGGTCGAGCAGTACTTC. Translated, it gives CASTGDAPLVEQYF.

The gene calls are TRBV12-5 and TRBJ2-2, with D unresolved. Germline loops: CDR1 LGHNT, CDR2 FRNRAP. The CDR3 loop spans 12 amino acids. V was cut by 5 bases and J by 3 bases, with 4 bases left in between. CDR3 nucleotide sequence: TGTGCTAGTGGTCGGGACACCGGGGAGCTGTTTTTT. This encodes CASGRDTGELFF.

The sample holds one count of this clone. This rearrangement joins TRBV18 to TRBJ2-7; a weak D match, TRBD2 (6 bases). Germline CDR1 and CDR2: KGHSH and LQKENI. V lost 3 bases and J 3 bases, leaving 9 bases between the germline ends. The CDR3 contains 13 residues. The CDR3 bases are TGTGCCAGCTCACCCCCTAGCGTCTACGAGCAGTACTTC. Translating gives CASSPPSVYEQYF.

The gene calls are TRBV12-3 or TRBV12-4 and TRBJ1-6; D gene uncertain. This CDR3 spans 13 amino acids. Between the trimmed V and J ends, which lost 5 bases and 10 bases, there was a span of 12 bases. As DNA, the CDR3 is TGTGCCAGCAGTAGAGGCGGTGGATCACCCCTCCACTTT. Protein product: CASSRGGGSPLHF.

The V and J genes are TRBV7-9 and TRBJ2-3; no clear D gene. This CDR3 has 14 residues. CDR1 is SEHNR, CDR2 FQNEAQ, per germline (reference sequence). V was shortened by 3 bases and J by 0 bases, with 7 bases between the two germline ends. This chain's CDR3 is CASSFEWSTDTQYF. For the CDR3, the DNA is TGTGCCAGCAGCTTCGAATGGAGCACAGATACGCAGTATTTT.

This clone was seen just once. This chain links TRBV28 with TRBJ1-4; a weak D match, TRBD1 (5 bases). Germline CDR1 reads MDHEN; CDR2 reads SYDVKM. The V and J ends lost 1 base and 7 bases respectively, with 13 bases between them. This CDR3 spans 15 amino acids. CDR3 protein: CASSLSGTWGEKLFF. The CDR3 region has the DNA TGTGCCAGCAGTTTATCCGGGACTTGGGGTGAAAAACTGTTTTTT.

The gene calls are TRBV4-1 and TRBJ1-1; D remains ambiguous. V was cut by 0 bases and J by 1 base, with 6 bases left in between. This CDR3 has 14 amino acids. Germline V lookup: CDR1 MGHRA, CDR2 YSYEKL. The CDR3 protein is CASSQEGANTEAFF. In nucleotides, the CDR3 is TGCGCCAGCAGCCAAGAGGGAGCGAACACTGAAGCTTTCTTT.